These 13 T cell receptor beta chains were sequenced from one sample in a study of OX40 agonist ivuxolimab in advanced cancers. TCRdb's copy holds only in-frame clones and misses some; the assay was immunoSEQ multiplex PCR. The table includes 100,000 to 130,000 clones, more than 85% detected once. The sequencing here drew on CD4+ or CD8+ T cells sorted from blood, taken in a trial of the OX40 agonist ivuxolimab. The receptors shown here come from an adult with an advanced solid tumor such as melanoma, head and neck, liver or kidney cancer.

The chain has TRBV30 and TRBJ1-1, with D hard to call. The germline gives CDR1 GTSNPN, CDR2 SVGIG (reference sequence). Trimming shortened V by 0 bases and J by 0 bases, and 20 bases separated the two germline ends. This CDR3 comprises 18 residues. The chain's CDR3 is CAWSVKDQGATMNTEAFF. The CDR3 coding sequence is TGTGCCTGGAGTGTAAAGGACCAAGGTGCTACCATGAACACTGAAGCTTTCTTT.

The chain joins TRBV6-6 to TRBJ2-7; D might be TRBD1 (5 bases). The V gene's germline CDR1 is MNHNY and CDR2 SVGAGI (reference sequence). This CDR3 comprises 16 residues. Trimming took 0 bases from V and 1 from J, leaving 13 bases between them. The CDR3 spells CASSYSEQASSYEQYF. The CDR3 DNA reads TGTGCCAGCAGTTACTCTGAACAGGCGTCTTCCTACGAGCAGTACTTC.

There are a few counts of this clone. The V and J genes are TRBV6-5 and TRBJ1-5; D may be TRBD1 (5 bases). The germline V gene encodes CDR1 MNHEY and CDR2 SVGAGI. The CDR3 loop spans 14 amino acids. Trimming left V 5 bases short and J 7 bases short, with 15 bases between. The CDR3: CASSPTQGDQPQHF. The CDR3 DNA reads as TGTGCCAGCAGTCCCACCCAAGGGGACCAGCCCCAGCATTTT.

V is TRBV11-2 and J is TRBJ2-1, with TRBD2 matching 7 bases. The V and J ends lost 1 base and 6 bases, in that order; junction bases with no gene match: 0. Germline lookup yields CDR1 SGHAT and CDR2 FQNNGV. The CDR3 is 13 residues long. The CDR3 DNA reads TGTGCCAGCAGCTTAGCGGGAGGCAATGAGCAGTTCTTC. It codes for CASSLAGGNEQFF.

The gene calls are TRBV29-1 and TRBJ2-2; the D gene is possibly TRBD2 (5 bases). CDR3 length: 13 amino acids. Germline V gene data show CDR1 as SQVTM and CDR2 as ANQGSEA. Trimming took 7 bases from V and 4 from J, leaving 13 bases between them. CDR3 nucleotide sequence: TGCAGCGCTGCCTCGGGGATCACCGGGGAGCTGTTTTTT. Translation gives CSAASGITGELFF.

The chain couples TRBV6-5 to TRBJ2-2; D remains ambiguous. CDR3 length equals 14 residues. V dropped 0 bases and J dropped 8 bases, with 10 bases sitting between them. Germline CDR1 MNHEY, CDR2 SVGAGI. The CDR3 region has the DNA TGTGCCAGCAGTTACTCGAAGGGAAGGGGGGAGCTGTTTTTT. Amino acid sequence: CASSYSKGRGELFF.

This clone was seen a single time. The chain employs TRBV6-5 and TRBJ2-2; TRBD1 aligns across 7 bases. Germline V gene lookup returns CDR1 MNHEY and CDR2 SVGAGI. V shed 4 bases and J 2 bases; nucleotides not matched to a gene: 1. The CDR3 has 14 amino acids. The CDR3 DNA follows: TGTGCCAGCAGTTCAGGGGGAAACACCGGGGAGCTGTTTTTT. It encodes CASSSGGNTGELFF.

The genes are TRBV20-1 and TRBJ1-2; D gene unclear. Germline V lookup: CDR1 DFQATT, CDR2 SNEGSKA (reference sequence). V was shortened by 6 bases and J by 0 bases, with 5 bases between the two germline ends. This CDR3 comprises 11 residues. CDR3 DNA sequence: TGCAGTGCCAGGACTAACTATGGCTACACCTTC. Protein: CSARTNYGYTF.

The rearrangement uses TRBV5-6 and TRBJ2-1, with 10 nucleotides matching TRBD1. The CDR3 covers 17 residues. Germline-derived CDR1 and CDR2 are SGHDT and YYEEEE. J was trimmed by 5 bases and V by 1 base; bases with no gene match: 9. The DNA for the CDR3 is TGTGCCAGCAGCTTGACTTATTGGACAGGGGGGGACAATGAGCAGTTCTTC. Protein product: CASSLTYWTGGDNEQFF.

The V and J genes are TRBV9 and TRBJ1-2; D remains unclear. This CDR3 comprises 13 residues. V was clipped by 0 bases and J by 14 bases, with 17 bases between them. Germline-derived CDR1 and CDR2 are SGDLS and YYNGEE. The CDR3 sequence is CASSVGSTDRGTF. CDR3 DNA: TGTGCCAGCAGCGTAGGAAGTACGGATCGAGGGACCTTC.

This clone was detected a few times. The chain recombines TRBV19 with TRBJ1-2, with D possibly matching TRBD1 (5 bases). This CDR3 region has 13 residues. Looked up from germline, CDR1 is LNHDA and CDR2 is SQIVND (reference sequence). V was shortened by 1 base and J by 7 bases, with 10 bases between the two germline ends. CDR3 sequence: CASSIGWDGGYTF. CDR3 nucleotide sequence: TGTGCCAGTAGTATAGGTTGGGACGGTGGCTACACCTTC.

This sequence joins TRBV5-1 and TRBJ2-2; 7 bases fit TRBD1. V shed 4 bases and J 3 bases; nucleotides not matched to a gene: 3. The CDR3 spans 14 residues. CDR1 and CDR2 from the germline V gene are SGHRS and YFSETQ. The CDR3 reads CASSVGQYTGELFF. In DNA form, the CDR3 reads TGCGCCAGCAGCGTGGGACAGTACACCGGGGAGCTGTTTTTT.

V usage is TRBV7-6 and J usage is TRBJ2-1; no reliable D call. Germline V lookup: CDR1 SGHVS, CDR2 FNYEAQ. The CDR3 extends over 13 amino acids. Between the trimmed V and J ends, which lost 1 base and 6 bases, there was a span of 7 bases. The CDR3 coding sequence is TGTGCCAGCAGCTTAGTGACGGGCAATGAGCAGTTCTTC. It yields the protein CASSLVTGNEQFF.